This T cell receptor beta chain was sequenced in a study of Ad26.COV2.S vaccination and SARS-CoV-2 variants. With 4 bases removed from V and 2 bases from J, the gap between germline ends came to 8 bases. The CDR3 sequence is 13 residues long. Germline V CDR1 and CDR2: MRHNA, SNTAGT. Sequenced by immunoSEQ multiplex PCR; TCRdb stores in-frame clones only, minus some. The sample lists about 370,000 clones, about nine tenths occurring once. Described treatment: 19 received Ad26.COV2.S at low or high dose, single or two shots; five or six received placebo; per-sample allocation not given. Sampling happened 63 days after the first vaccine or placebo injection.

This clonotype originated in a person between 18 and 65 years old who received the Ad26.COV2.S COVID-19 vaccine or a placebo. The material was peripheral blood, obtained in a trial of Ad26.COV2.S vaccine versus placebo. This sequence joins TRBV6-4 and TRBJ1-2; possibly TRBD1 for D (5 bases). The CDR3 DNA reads TGTGCCAGCAGTGTGGGGGGAAACTATGGCTACACCTTC. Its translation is CASSVGGNYGYTF.